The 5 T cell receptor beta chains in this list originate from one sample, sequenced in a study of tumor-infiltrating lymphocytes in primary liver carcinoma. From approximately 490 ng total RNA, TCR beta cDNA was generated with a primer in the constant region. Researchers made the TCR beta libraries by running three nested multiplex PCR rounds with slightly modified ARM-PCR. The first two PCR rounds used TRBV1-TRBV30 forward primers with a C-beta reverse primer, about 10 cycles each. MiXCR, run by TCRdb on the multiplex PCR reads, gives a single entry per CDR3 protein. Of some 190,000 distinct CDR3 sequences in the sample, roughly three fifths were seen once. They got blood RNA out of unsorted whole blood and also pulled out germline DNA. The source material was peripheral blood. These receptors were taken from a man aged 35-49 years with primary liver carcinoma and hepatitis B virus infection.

The CDR3 region has the DNA TGTGCCAGCAGTAGAGGACAGCAAGAGACCCAGTACTTC. Protein: CASSRGQQETQYF. This rearrangement joins TRBV6-2 or TRBV6-3 to TRBJ2-5; maybe TRBD1 (6 bases). V shed 5 bases and J shed 2 bases, with 9 bases lying between them. Germline-derived CDR1 and CDR2 are MNHEY and SVGEGT. The CDR3 extends over 13 amino acids.

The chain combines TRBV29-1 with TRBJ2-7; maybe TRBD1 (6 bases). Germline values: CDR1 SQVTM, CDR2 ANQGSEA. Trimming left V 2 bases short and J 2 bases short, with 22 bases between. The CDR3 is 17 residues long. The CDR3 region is CSVEWKHQDSTAYEQYF. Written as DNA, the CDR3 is TGCAGCGTTGAATGGAAGCATCAGGACAGTACAGCCTACGAGCAGTACTTC.

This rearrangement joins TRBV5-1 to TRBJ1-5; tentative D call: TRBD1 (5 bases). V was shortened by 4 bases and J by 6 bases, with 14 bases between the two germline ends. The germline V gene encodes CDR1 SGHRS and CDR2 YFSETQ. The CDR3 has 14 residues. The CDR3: CASSLGESGQPQHF. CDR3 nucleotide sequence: TGCGCCAGCAGCCTAGGGGAGTCAGGTCAGCCCCAGCATTTT.

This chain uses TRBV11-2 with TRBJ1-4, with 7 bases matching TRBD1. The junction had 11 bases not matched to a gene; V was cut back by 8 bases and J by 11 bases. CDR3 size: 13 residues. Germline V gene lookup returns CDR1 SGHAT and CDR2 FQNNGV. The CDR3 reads CASRPQGLEKLFF. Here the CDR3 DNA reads TGTGCCAGCCGGCCACAGGGGCTAGAGAAACTGTTTTTT. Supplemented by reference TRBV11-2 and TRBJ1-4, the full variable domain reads EAGVAQSPRYKIIEKRQSVAFWCNPISGHATLYWYQQILGQGPKLLIQFQNNGVVDDSQLPKDRFSAERLKGVDSTLKIQPAKLEDSAVYLCASRPQGLEKLFFGSGTQLSVL.

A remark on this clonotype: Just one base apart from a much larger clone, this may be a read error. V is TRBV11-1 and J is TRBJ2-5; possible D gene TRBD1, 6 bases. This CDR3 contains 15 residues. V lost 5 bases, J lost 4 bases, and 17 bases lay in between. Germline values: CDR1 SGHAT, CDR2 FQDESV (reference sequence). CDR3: CASSPKDRSRETQYF. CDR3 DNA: TGTGCCAGCAGCCCTAAGGACAGATCTCGAGAGACCCAGTACTTC.